This TCR beta chain appears in the sequencing data of a study of blood T cell repertoires in COVID-19. The overall study: Nucleic acid was either cDNA or gDNA, and it came from T cells, B-cell-depleted T cells, or PBMCs.

CDR1 is LGHDT, CDR2 YNNKEL, per germline (reference sequence). Trimming cost V 4 bases and J 2 bases, with 13 bases left between them. The CDR3 contains 15 residues. TCRdb keeps only in-frame clones here, not all; method: immunoSEQ multiplex PCR. The table has over 50,000 clones, approximately 80% seen once. The receptor's source is a human donor with active or convalescent COVID-19. The donor label of this sample is uncertain. The sequenced material came from peripheral blood. The chain employs TRBV3-1 (or the pseudogene TRBV3-2) and TRBJ2-3; D gene unclear. This chain's CDR3 is CASSPPGRLTDTQYF. CDR3 nucleotide sequence: TGTGCCAGCAGCCCGCCCGGAAGACTCACAGATACGCAGTATTTT.